A selection of T cell receptor beta chains follows, all from one sample in a study of post-analysis software for immune sequencing data. TCRdb re-derived calls from the PCR reads in MiXCR, one entry per CDR3 protein. The table records 600,000 to 700,000 distinct CDR3 sequences, approximately 59% of them present only once. The specimen sequenced was blood. These receptors were collected from a girl between 2 and 10 years old with multiple sclerosis. Both conserved end residues are part of each CDR3. D genes are given only for firm matches. Not all rows give a size; the values are once, few, many and, for expanded clones, a class.

D gene: -
clone size: -
J gene: TRBJ2-1
V gene: TRBV20-1
CDR3 protein: CSAIRGLSSYNEQFF
CDR3 DNA: TGCAGTGCCATTAGGGGCCTGAGCTCCTACAATGAGCAGTTCTTC

D gene: -
clone size: few
J gene: TRBJ1-2
V gene: TRBV6-5
CDR3 protein: CASSYSRGGNYGYTF
CDR3 DNA: TGTGCCAGCAGTTACTCCCGGGGAGGGAACTATGGCTACACCTTC

D gene: TRBD1
clone size: -
J gene: TRBJ1-1
V gene: TRBV7-3
CDR3 protein: CASSSDRNGEAFF
CDR3 DNA: TGTGCCAGCAGCTCGGACAGGAACGGTGAAGCTTTCTTT

D gene: TRBD1
clone size: -
J gene: TRBJ2-2
V gene: TRBV20-1
CDR3 protein: CSAIDRGLAGELFF
CDR3 DNA: TGCAGTGCTATCGACAGGGGGCTCGCCGGGGAGCTGTTTTTT

D gene: -
clone size: few
J gene: TRBJ2-1
V gene: TRBV12-3/TRBV12-4
CDR3 protein: CASSRDWGEQFF
CDR3 DNA: TGTGCCAGCAGTCGGGACTGGGGCGAGCAGTTCTTC

D gene: -
clone size: -
J gene: TRBJ1-2
V gene: TRBV12-3/TRBV12-4
CDR3 protein: CASSLRVTGGTGGYTF
CDR3 DNA: TGTGCCAGCAGTTTAAGGGTGACAGGCGGTACGGGAGGCTACACCTTC

D gene: -
clone size: -
J gene: TRBJ1-5
V gene: TRBV20-1
CDR3 protein: CSASRAAWLDNQPQHF
CDR3 DNA: TGCAGTGCTAGCCGGGCTGCTTGGTTGGACAATCAGCCCCAGCATTTT

D gene: -
clone size: -
J gene: TRBJ2-5
V gene: TRBV20-1
CDR3 protein: CSATQSGGRYETQYF
CDR3 DNA: TGCAGTGCTACCCAGTCTGGGGGGAGGTACGAGACCCAGTACTTC

D gene: TRBD2
clone size: -
J gene: TRBJ2-1
V gene: TRBV20-1
CDR3 protein: CSARDSGHSLNEQFF
CDR3 DNA: TGCAGTGCTAGAGATAGCGGGCATAGCTTAAATGAGCAGTTCTTC

D gene: TRBD1
clone size: -
J gene: TRBJ2-3
V gene: TRBV6-4
CDR3 protein: CASSRQGAIDTQYF
CDR3 DNA: TGTGCCAGCAGTAGACAGGGGGCCATAGATACGCAGTATTTT

D gene: TRBD1
clone size: -
J gene: TRBJ2-5
V gene: TRBV20-1
CDR3 protein: CSAYTGAETQYF
CDR3 DNA: TGCAGTGCTTATACAGGGGCTGAGACCCAGTACTTC

D gene: -
clone size: -
J gene: TRBJ2-3
V gene: TRBV6-1
CDR3 protein: CASSGAIAEARTDTQYF
CDR3 DNA: TGTGCCAGCAGTGGAGCAATAGCGGAGGCACGCACAGATACGCAGTATTTT

D gene: -
clone size: -
J gene: TRBJ2-7
V gene: TRBV7-2
CDR3 protein: CASSLGGQGRQYF
CDR3 DNA: TGTGCCAGCAGCTTAGGGGGGCAGGGCAGGCAGTACTTC

D gene: -
clone size: -
J gene: TRBJ2-7
V gene: TRBV7-9
CDR3 protein: CASSPWTGRVYEQYF
CDR3 DNA: TGTGCCAGCAGCCCCTGGACAGGGAGGGTCTACGAGCAGTACTTC

D gene: TRBD1
clone size: -
J gene: TRBJ2-5
V gene: TRBV7-9
CDR3 protein: CASSSLGQGPKTQYF
CDR3 DNA: TGTGCCAGCAGCTCGCTGGGACAGGGGCCGAAGACCCAGTACTTC

D gene: TRBD1
clone size: -
J gene: TRBJ2-6
V gene: TRBV6-6
CDR3 protein: CASNRQGAGANVLTF
CDR3 DNA: TGTGCCAGCAATCGACAGGGGGCTGGGGCCAACGTCCTGACTTTC

D gene: TRBD1
clone size: -
J gene: TRBJ2-1
V gene: TRBV7-9
CDR3 protein: CASSPRTGVGHNEQFF
CDR3 DNA: TGTGCCAGCAGCCCGAGGACAGGGGTTGGCCACAATGAGCAGTTCTTC

D gene: -
clone size: -
J gene: TRBJ1-1
V gene: TRBV20-1
CDR3 protein: CSAPRDPTLNTEAFF
CDR3 DNA: TGCAGTGCCCCCCGGGACCCCACACTGAACACTGAAGCTTTCTTT

D gene: TRBD2
clone size: few
J gene: TRBJ2-5
V gene: TRBV20-1
CDR3 protein: CSALPGGGRGQETQYF
CDR3 DNA: TGCAGTGCTTTACCGGGCGGGGGTCGGGGGCAAGAGACCCAGTACTTC

D gene: -
clone size: few
J gene: TRBJ2-1
V gene: TRBV29-1
CDR3 protein: CSVLRTGNEQFF
CDR3 DNA: TGCAGCGTACTCAGGACGGGTAATGAGCAGTTCTTC

D gene: -
clone size: -
J gene: TRBJ2-7
V gene: TRBV15
CDR3 protein: CATSEDREQYF
CDR3 DNA: TGTGCCACCAGCGAGGACCGCGAGCAGTACTTC

D gene: TRBD1
clone size: -
J gene: TRBJ1-2
V gene: TRBV2
CDR3 protein: CASTLMGQGAGYTF
CDR3 DNA: TGTGCCAGCACACTTATGGGACAGGGGGCTGGCTACACCTTC